The 19 T cell receptor beta chains below all came from one sample that was sequenced in a study of response to subunit inactivated influenza vaccine. TCRdb redid the calling of the RT-PCR reads with MiXCR, one entry per CDR3 protein. The data contain 650,000 to 800,000 distinct CDR3 sequences, approximately 17% of them seen just once; the ten biggest clones take up around 9.9%. Sequencing used PBMCs from blood, obtained about 5 days after vaccination. Receptors originate from a man aged 45-60 years who received an inactivated influenza vaccine.

A word on this clonotype: This may stem from a read error, because a much larger clone lies one nucleotide away. The chain employs TRBV3-1 and TRBJ1-4; D gene ambiguous. V lost 1 base and J 6 bases, leaving 15 bases between the germline ends. This CDR3 comprises 16 residues. Germline CDR1 reads LGHDT; CDR2 reads YNNKEL (reference sequence). This CDR3 reads CASSQGSGSRDEKLFF. CDR3 nucleotides: TGTGCCAGCAGCCAAGGCAGTGGGAGTAGGGATGAAAAACTGTTTTTT.

This rearrangement joins TRBV14 to TRBJ2-1; D unresolved. V lost 2 bases, J lost 5 bases, and 16 bases lay in between. This CDR3 comprises 16 residues. Per germline, CDR1 SGHDN and CDR2 FVKESK. CDR3 in DNA: TGTGCCAGCAGCCAACGGCCCCCTCGACACGACAATGAGCAGTTCTTC. Residues: CASSQRPPRHDNEQFF.

Worth noting for this clonotype: Compared with germline, one end of the junction differs, possibly owing to a read error. CDR3 sequence: CRAIPGLAGSEQFF. The CDR3 coding sequence is TGCAGGGCTATACCGGGACTAGCGGGATCTGAGCAGTTCTTC. The chain joins TRBV20-1 to TRBJ2-1; 13 bases are shared with TRBD2. This CDR3 has 14 amino acids. Per germline, CDR1 DFQATT and CDR2 SNEGSKA (reference sequence).

The rearrangement joins TRBV20-1 to TRBJ2-1, with D possibly called TRBD1 or TRBD2 (5 bases each). Germline CDR1 and CDR2: DFQATT and SNEGSKA (reference sequence). V lost 0 bases and J lost 8, with 14 bases in between. The CDR3 extends over 14 amino acids. CDR3 residues: CSARDLRGTHEQFF. DNA for the CDR3: TGCAGTGCTAGAGATCTGAGGGGTACCCATGAGCAGTTCTTC.

J is TRBJ2-7 and V is TRBV3-1; possibly TRBD2 for D (6 bases). Per the germline V gene, CDR1 is LGHDT and CDR2 is YNNKEL (reference sequence). This CDR3 is built from 15 residues. V was shortened by 1 base and J by 2 bases, with 12 bases between the two germline ends. The CDR3 DNA reads TGTGCCAGCAGCCAAGGGAGGGCCAAGACCTACGAGCAGTACTTC. The encoded protein is CASSQGRAKTYEQYF.

This clonotype was observed a handful of times. The rearrangement links TRBV20-1 to TRBJ2-3; D is possibly TRBD1 or TRBD2 (6 bases each). Germline V gene lookup returns CDR1 DFQATT and CDR2 SNEGSKA (reference sequence). The CDR3 covers 14 residues. V was cut by 6 bases and J by 2 bases, with 15 bases left in between. The CDR3 reads CSAKGTGATDTQYF. CDR3 bases: TGCAGTGCGAAGGGGACGGGGGCCACAGATACGCAGTATTTT.

This clonotype was found a few times. The CDR3, as DNA: TGTGCCAGCAGCCCCATTCGGGGGCCGGGGTATGGCTACACCTTC. This translates into CASSPIRGPGYGYTF. This rearrangement joins TRBV6-1 to TRBJ1-2; weak D call: TRBD1 (6 bases). V gave up 6 bases and J gave up 5 bases, with 19 bases separating them. Germline V gene data show CDR1 as MNHNS and CDR2 as SASEGT. The CDR3 contains 15 residues.

This clonotype was seen more than once but under ten times. The V call is TRBV3-1, the J call TRBJ2-5; 7 bases are shared with TRBD2. Germline V gene sequence: CDR1 LGHDT, CDR2 YNNKEL (reference sequence). CDR3 length equals 13 residues. CDR3: CASLMGGTETQYF. The CDR3 nucleotides read TGTGCTTCCCTAATGGGGGGGACGGAGACCCAGTACTTC.

J is TRBJ2-1 and V is TRBV6-1; the D gene could be TRBD1 or TRBD2 (6 bases each). This CDR3 spans 14 amino acids. V gave up 5 bases and J gave up 9 bases, with 17 bases separating them. Germline V gene data show CDR1 as MNHNS and CDR2 as SASEGT. This CDR3 reads CASSRLEGGGEQFF. In DNA, the CDR3 is TGTGCCAGCAGTCGCCTTGAGGGGGGCGGTGAGCAGTTCTTC.

Only a few counts were recorded for this clonotype. V gene TRBV5-1 combines with J gene TRBJ1-1; D gene ambiguous. The length of the CDR3 is 11 residues. CDR1 is SGHRS, CDR2 YFSETQ, per germline. With 5 bases removed from V and 8 bases from J, the gap between germline ends came to 10 bases. CDR3 sequence reads: CASRQTGEAFF. The CDR3 bases are TGCGCCAGCAGACAGACGGGCGAAGCTTTCTTT.

The sample holds a few counts of this clonotype. The chain joins TRBV10-2 to TRBJ2-2; 9 bases fit TRBD1. There are 15 residues in the CDR3. Germline-derived CDR1 and CDR2 are WSHSY and SAAADI. Trimming took 5 bases from V and 6 from J; bases not matched to a gene: 7. In DNA form, the CDR3 reads TGCGCCAGCAGTCATACAGGGGGCGCAGCCGGGGAGCTGTTTTTT. Translation: CASSHTGGAAGELFF.

Ten or more counts support this clonotype. This sequence joins TRBV6-2 or TRBV6-3 and TRBJ2-7, with 7 positions matching TRBD1. The CDR3 consists of 19 residues. Trimming at V came to 5 bases and at J to 3 bases, leaving 22 bases not matched to a gene. From germline, CDR1 is MNHEY and CDR2 SVGEGT. CDR3 sequence: CASSHPLRDSQFPFYEQYF. As DNA, the CDR3 is TGTGCCAGCAGTCATCCTTTACGGGACAGCCAGTTCCCCTTCTACGAGCAGTACTTC.

This clonotype was detected a few times. The chain has TRBV20-1 and TRBJ1-1; possible D gene TRBD1, 5 bases. V lost 4 bases and J 0 bases, leaving 12 bases between the germline ends. The germline V gene encodes CDR1 DFQATT and CDR2 SNEGSKA (reference sequence). The CDR3 is 14 residues long. CDR3 in amino acids: CSATPTVMNTEAFF. The CDR3 DNA follows: TGCAGTGCTACCCCGACAGTTATGAACACTGAAGCTTTCTTT.

J is TRBJ2-2 and V is TRBV20-1, with TRBD2 identical over 10 bases. Germline trimming cut 6 bases from V and 4 bases from J; bases unmatched to any gene: 11. Germline V gene data show CDR1 as DFQATT and CDR2 as SNEGSKA (reference sequence). This CDR3 comprises 16 residues. The CDR3 DNA sequence: TGCAGTGCCCCCGACGCCAGCGGGGGGGGCACCGGGGAGCTGTTTTTT. Translation: CSAPDASGGGTGELFF.

At least ten counts were recorded for this clonotype. The CDR3: CSVEMYEGYEQFF. CDR3 DNA sequence: TGCAGCGTTGAGATGTATGAGGGCTATGAGCAGTTCTTC. The J gene is TRBJ2-1, the V gene TRBV29-1, with D perhaps TRBD2 (5 bases). Between the trimmed V and J ends, which lost 3 bases and 8 bases, there was a span of 14 bases. This CDR3 contains 13 residues. Per the germline V gene, CDR1 is SQVTM and CDR2 is ANQGSEA.

The chain joins TRBV6-1 to TRBJ2-5; a possible D gene is TRBD1 (5 bases). The length of the CDR3 is 14 residues. The V and J ends lost 7 bases and 4 bases respectively, with 16 bases between them. Germline lookup yields CDR1 MNHNS and CDR2 SASEGT. Here the CDR3 DNA reads TGTGCCAGCACCCCGACAGTTAACTCAGAGACCCAGTACTTC. It yields the protein CASTPTVNSETQYF.

This clonotype was seen many times. V gene TRBV18 combines with J gene TRBJ2-2; D could derive from TRBD1 or TRBD2 (8 bases each). V dropped 6 bases and J dropped 0 bases, with 20 bases sitting between them. Germline CDR1 and CDR2: KGHSH and LQKENI. The CDR3 has 18 residues. The CDR3 DNA reads TGTGCCAGCTCCCGCAGGGGGCCTAGCGGGTCGAACACCGGGGAGCTGTTTTTT. Its protein is CASSRRGPSGSNTGELFF.

This clonotype came up a few times. The chain recombines TRBV18 with TRBJ1-2, with 7 bases that match TRBD1. The CDR3 has 13 amino acids. V trimming: 2 bases; J trimming: 8 bases; junction bases outside the gene matches: 5. Germline lookup yields CDR1 KGHSH and CDR2 LQKENI. CDR3 sequence reads: CASSPTTGTGYTF. Written as DNA, the CDR3 is TGTGCCAGCTCACCAACGACAGGGACGGGCTACACCTTC.

This clonotype appeared a few times. This chain connects TRBV12-3 or TRBV12-4 to TRBJ1-1; D is uncertain. The CDR3 loop spans 11 amino acids. The V gene lost 6 bases and the J gene lost 11 bases, with 13 bases spanning the gap. The CDR3 nucleotides are TGTGCCAGCAGCTCCGGAATTTACGCTTTCTTT. Translating it yields CASSSGIYAFF.